This T cell receptor (beta chain) comes out of a study of blood T cell repertoires in COVID-19. Study as a whole: Material from acute and convalescent COVID-19 was sourced from the United States, Italy and Spain.

The assay was immunoSEQ multiplex PCR, and TCRdb's table has in-frame clones only and misses some. Counted here are about 280,000 clones, 85% occurring once; the ten biggest clones make up about 2.3%. V dropped 5 bases and J dropped 1; count of bases not matched to a gene: 4. The CDR3 extends over 14 amino acids. Germline CDR1 reads SQVTM; CDR2 reads ANQGSEA. Enrolled through a virtual design, the participants were between 18 and 89 years of age and came from 24 US areas. Each participant's cohort was designated according to participant-reported clinical history. The chain carries TRBV29-1 and TRBJ2-2, with 7 positions matching TRBD1. The sequence was collected from a woman aged 50 to 60 who had recovered from COVID-19. Sequencing was done on a sample of PBMCs or T cells enriched from blood (not recorded which). The CDR3: CSVKGQLNTGELFF. As DNA, the CDR3 is TGCAGCGTTAAGGGACAGCTGAACACCGGGGAGCTGTTTTTT.